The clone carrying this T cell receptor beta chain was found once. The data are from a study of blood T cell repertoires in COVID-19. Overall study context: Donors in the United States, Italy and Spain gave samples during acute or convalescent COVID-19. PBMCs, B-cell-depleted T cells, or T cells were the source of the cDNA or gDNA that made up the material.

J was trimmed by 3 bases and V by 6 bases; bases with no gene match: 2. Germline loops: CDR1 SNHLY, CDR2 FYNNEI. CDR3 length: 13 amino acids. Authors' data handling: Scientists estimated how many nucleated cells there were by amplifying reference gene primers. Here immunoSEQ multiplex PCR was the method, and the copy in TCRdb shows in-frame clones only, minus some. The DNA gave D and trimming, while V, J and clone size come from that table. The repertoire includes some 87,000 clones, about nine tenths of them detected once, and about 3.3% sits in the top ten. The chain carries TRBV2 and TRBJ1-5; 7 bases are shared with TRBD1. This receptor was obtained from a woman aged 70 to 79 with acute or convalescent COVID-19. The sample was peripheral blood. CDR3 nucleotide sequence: TGTGCCAGCAGGACAGGGTTCAATCAGCCCCAGCATTTT. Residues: CASRTGFNQPQHF.